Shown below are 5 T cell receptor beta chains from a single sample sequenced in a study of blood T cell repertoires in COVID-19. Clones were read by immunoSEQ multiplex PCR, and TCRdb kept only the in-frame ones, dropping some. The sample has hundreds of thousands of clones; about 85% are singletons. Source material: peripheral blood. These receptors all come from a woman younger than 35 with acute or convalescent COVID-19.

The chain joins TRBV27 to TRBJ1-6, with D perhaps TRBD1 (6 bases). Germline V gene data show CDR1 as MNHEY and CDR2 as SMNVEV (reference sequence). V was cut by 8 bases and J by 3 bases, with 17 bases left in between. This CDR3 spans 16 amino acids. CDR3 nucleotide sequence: TGTGCCAGCCAAACACTCGACAGGATCTATAATTCACCCCTCCACTTT. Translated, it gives CASQTLDRIYNSPLHF.

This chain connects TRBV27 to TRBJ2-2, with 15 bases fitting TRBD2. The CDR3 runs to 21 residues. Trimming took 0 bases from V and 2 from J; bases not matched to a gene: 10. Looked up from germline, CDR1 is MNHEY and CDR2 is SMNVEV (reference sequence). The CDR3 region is CASSLSVWTSGRALNTGELFF. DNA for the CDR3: TGTGCCAGCAGTTTATCGGTGTGGACTAGCGGGAGGGCCTTAAACACCGGGGAGCTGTTTTTT.

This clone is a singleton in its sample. The CDR3 protein is CASSSRGAGEVGGYTF. For the CDR3, the DNA is TGTGCCAGCAGCTCAAGAGGAGCAGGGGAAGTGGGTGGCTACACCTTC. This chain joins TRBV7-9 and TRBJ1-2, with a tentative D call TRBD1 (6 bases). CDR3 length: 16 amino acids. CDR1 and CDR2 from the germline V gene are SEHNR and FQNEAQ (reference sequence). V was shortened by 4 bases and J by 7 bases, with 22 bases between the two germline ends.

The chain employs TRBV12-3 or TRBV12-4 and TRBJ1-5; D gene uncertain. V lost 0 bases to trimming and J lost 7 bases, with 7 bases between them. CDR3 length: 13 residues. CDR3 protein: CASSLAEGQPQHF. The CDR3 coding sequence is TGTGCCAGCAGTTTAGCAGAGGGACAGCCCCAGCATTTT.

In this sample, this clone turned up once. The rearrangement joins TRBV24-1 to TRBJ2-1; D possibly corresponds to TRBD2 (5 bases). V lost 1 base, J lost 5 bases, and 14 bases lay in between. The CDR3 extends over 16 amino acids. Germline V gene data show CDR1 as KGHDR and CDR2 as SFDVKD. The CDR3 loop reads CATSDFGPGGDNEQFF. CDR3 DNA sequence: TGTGCCACCAGTGATTTTGGCCCTGGAGGTGACAATGAGCAGTTCTTC.